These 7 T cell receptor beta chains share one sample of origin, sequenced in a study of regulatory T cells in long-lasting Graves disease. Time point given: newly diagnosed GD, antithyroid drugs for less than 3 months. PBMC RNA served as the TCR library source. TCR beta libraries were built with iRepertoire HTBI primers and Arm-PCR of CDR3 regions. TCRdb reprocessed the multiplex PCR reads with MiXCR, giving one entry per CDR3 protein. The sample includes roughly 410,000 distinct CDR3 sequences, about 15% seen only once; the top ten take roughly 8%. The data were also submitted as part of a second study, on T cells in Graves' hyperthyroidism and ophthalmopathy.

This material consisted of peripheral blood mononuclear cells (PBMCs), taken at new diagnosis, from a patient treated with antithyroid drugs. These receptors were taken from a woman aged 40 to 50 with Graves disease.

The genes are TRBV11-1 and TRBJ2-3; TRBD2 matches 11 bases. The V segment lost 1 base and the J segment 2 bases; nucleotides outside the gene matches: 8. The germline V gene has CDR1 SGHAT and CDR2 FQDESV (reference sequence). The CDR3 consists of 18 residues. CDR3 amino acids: CASSLGTGTSGNTDTQYF. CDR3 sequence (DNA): TGTGCCAGCAGCTTAGGCACCGGGACTAGCGGAAACACAGATACGCAGTATTTT.

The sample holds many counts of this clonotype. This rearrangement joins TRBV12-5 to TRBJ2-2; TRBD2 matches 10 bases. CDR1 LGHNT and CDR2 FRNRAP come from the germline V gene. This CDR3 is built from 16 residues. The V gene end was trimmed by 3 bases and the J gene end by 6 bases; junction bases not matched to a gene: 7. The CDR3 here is CASGLAGGPGPGELFF. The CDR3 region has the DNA TGTGCTAGTGGTTTAGCGGGAGGGCCTGGCCCCGGGGAGCTGTTTTTT.

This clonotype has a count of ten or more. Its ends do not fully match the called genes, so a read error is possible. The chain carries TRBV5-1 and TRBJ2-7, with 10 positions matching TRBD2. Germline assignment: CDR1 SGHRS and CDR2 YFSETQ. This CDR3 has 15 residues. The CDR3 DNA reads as TGTGCCAGCAGCTTTAGCGGGAGGAGCTCCTACGAGCAGTACTTC. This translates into CASSFSGRSSYEQYF.

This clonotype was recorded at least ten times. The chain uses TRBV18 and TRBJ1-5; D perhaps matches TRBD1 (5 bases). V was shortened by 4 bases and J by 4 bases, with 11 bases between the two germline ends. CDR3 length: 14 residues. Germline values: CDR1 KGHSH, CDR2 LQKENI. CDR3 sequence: CASSRDAGNQPQHF. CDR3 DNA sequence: TGTGCCAGCTCACGCGATGCAGGGAATCAGCCCCAGCATTTT.

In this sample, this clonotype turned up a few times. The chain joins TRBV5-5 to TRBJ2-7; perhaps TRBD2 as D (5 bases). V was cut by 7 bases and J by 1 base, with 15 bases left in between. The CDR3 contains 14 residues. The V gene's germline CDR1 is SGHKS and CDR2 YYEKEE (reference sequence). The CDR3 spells CASGSEIGSYEQYF. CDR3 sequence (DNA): TGTGCCAGCGGTAGCGAGATAGGGTCCTACGAGCAGTACTTC.

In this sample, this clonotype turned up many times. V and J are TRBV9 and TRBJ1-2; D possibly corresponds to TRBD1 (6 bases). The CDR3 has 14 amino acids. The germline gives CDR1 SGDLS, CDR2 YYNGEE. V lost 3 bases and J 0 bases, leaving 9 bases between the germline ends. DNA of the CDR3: TGTGCCAGCAGCGCCTCAGGGGCTAACTATGGCTACACCTTC. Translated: CASSASGANYGYTF.

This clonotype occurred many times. DNA of the CDR3: TGTGCCAGCAGTGAAGCGGTAGGGGGGTCCTACGAGCAGTACTTC. Encoded protein: CASSEAVGGSYEQYF. The rearrangement links TRBV6-1 to TRBJ2-7; D may match TRBD1 or TRBD2 (6 bases each). This CDR3 is 15 amino acids long. V was clipped by 0 bases and J by 1 base, with 10 bases between them. Germline V gene lookup returns CDR1 MNHNS and CDR2 SASEGT.